This T cell receptor (beta chain) was captured in a study of T cell responses to AZD1222 COVID-19 vaccine. The table came from immunoSEQ multiplex PCR; TCRdb's copy has only in-frame clones and leaves some out. The sample holds about 97,000 clones, about 89% seen once. This CDR3 spans 15 amino acids. Per germline, CDR1 LGHNA and CDR2 YSLEER. The V and J ends lost 7 bases and 3 bases respectively, with 15 bases between them. This TCR was recovered from an adult in good health. The chain recombines TRBV4-3 with TRBJ1-4; D unresolved. Sequencing used peripheral blood, obtained on day 0 of AZD1222 vaccination. CDR3 coding DNA: TGCGCCAGCATGCCCGCTCTGGCAGCTAATGAAAAACTGTTTTTT. Its translation is CASMPALAANEKLFF.